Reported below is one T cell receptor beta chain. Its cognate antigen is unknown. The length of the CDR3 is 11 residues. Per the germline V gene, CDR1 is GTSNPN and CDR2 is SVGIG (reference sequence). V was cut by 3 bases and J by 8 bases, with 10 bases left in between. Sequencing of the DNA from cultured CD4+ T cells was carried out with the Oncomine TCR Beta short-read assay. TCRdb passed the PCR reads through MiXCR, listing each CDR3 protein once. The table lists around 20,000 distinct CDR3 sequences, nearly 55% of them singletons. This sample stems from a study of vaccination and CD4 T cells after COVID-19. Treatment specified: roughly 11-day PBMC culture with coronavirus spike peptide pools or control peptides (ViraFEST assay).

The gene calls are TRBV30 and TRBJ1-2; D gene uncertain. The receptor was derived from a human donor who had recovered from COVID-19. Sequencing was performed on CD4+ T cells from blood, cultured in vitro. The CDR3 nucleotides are TGTGCCTGGAGCAGGACGAGGGGCTACACCTTC. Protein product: CAWSRTRGYTF. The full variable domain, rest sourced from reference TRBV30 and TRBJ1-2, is SQTIHQWPATLVQPVGSPLSLECTVEGTSNPNLYWYRQAAGRGLQLLFYSVGIGQISSEVPQNLSASRPQDRQFILSSKKLLLSDSGFYLCAWSRTRGYTFGSGTRLTVV.